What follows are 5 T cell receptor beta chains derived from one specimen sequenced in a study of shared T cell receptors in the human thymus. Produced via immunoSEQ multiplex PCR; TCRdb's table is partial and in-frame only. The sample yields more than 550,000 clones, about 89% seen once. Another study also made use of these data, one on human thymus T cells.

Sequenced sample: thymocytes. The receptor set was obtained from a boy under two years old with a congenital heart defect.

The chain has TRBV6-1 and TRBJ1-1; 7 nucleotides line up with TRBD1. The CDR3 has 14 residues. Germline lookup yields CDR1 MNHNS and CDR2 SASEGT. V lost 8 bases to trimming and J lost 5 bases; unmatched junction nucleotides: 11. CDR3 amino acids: CASYKGAVRTEAFF. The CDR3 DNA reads TGTGCCAGCTATAAGGGGGCCGTTCGAACTGAAGCTTTCTTT.

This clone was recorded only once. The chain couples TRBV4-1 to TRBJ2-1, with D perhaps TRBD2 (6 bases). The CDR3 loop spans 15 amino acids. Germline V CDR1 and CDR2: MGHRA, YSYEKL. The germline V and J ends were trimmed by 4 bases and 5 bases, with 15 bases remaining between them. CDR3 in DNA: TGCGCCAGCAGCCCTCTGGCGGGGCCAAACAATGAGCAGTTCTTC. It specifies CASSPLAGPNNEQFF.

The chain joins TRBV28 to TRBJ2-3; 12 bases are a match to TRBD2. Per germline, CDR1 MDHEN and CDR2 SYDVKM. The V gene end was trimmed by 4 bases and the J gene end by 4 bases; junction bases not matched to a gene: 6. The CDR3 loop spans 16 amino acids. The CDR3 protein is CASSSPTSGRPDTQYF. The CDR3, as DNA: TGTGCCAGCAGTTCACCGACTAGCGGGAGACCAGATACGCAGTATTTT.

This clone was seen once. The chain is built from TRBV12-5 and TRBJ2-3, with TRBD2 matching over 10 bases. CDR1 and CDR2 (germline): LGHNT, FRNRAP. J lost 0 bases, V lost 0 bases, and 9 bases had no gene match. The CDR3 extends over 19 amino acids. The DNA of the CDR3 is TGTGCTAGTGGTTTGGTACTGGCACTAGCGGGGCCTAGCACAGATACGCAGTATTTT. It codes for CASGLVLALAGPSTDTQYF.

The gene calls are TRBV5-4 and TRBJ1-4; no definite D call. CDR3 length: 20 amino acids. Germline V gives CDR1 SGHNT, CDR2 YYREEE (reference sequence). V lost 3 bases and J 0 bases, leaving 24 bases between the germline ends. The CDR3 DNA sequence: TGTGCCAGCAGCTACCTGAAACTAAACCCATCGGGTGCAACTAATGAAAAACTGTTTTTT. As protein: CASSYLKLNPSGATNEKLFF.